This T cell receptor (beta chain) was captured in a study of T cells expressing NK-cell markers. TCRdb re-called the 5' RACE reads; one entry per CDR3 protein, DNA not given. The repertoire table contains 150,000 or so distinct CDR3 sequences. The CDR3 is made up of 14 amino acids. The material sequenced was blood T cells: a sorted CD56 or NKG2C T cell subset, CD4+ or CD8+ T cells, or bulk PBMC T cells (not recorded which). The source is a woman aged 45-65 years in good health. The chain links TRBV12-3 or TRBV12-4 to TRBJ2-1; with no DNA, the TCRdb D assignment of TRBD2 cannot be verified. CDR3 residues: CASTPEGAYNEQFF.